This TCR beta chain is drawn from a study of patients and donors after allogeneic stem cell transplantation. MiXCR, run by TCRdb on the RT-PCR reads, gives a single entry per CDR3 protein. Here the sample spans some 960,000 distinct CDR3 sequences, more than 15% being singletons. V was clipped by 6 bases and J by 5 bases, with 17 bases between them. This CDR3 has 14 amino acids. This clonotype was obtained from a human donor who was either an allogeneic HSCT recipient or a stem cell or donor lymphocyte infusion donor (not recorded which). It is not recorded whose cells these are; they may come from a transplant donor. The sequencing input was blood, either unsorted or a sorted T cell fraction (not recorded which). V and J are TRBV12-3 or TRBV12-4 and TRBJ2-7, with D possibly being TRBD1 or TRBD2 (5 bases each). In DNA form, the CDR3 reads TGTGCCAGCAGCCGCCGAGGGACCGAACACGAGCAGTACTTC. Its translation is CASSRRGTEHEQYF.